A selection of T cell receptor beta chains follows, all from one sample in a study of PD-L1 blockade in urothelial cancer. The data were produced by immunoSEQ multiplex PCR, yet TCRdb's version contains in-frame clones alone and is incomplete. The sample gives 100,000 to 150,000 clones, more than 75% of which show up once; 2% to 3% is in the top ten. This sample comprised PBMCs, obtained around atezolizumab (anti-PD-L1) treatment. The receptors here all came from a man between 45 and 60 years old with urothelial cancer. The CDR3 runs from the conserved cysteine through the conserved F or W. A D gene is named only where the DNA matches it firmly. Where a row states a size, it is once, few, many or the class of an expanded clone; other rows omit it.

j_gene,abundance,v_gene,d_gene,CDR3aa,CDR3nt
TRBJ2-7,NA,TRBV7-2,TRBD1,CASSLSVSGQGSYEQYF,TGTGCCAGCAGCTTAAGTGTCTCGGGACAGGGTTCCTACGAGCAGTACTTC
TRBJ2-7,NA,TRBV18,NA,CASSRGNGVSSYEQYF,TGTGCCAGCTCTAGAGGAAACGGTGTGAGCTCCTACGAGCAGTACTTC
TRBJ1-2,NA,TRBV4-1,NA,CASSQGAEGWYGYTF,TGCGCCAGCAGCCAAGGGGCGGAGGGGTGGTATGGCTACACCTTC
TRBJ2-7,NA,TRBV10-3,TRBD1,CAARGTGGDEQYF,TGTGCCGCCCGGGGGACAGGGGGCGACGAGCAGTACTTC
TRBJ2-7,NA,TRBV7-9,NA,CASSLAYQDEQYF,TGTGCCAGCAGCTTAGCGTACCAGGACGAGCAGTACTTC
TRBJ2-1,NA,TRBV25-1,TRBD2,CASSVPSGSSYNEQFF,TGTGCCAGCAGCGTCCCCAGCGGGAGTAGTTACAATGAGCAGTTCTTC
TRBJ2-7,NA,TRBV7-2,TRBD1,CASSLLPGQGLWEQYF,TGTGCCAGCAGCTTACTGCCGGGACAGGGTTTGTGGGAGCAGTACTTC
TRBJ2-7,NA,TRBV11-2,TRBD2,CASSLGLASYEQYF,TGTGCCAGCAGCTTAGGACTAGCGAGTTACGAGCAGTACTTC
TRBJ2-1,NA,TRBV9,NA,CASTEGGLINEQFF,TGTGCCAGCACCGAGGGAGGATTAATCAATGAGCAGTTCTTC
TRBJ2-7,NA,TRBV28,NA,CASSWRTYEQYF,TGTGCCAGCAGTTGGAGGACCTACGAGCAGTACTTC
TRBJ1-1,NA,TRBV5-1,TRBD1,CASSSTGQGVLAFF,TGCGCCAGCAGCAGCACCGGACAGGGGGTCCTCGCTTTCTTT
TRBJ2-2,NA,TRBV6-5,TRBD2,CASPLRGGPGELFF,TGTGCTTCCCCCCTCCGCGGGGGGCCCGGGGAGCTGTTTTTT
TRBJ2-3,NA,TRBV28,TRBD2,CASSPVAGGGTDTQYF,TGTGCCAGCAGTCCAGTAGCGGGAGGTGGGACAGATACGCAGTATTTT
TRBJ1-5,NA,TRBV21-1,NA,CASRDRGGQPQHF,TGTGCCAGCAGGGACAGGGGTGGTCAGCCCCAGCATTTT
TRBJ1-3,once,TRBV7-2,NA,CASSSRAAGVDTIYF,TGTGCCAGCAGCTCCCGGGCCGCGGGAGTTGACACCATATATTTT
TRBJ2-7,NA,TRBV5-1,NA,CASSLGGYEQYF,TGCGCCAGCAGCTTGGGAGGTTACGAGCAGTACTTC
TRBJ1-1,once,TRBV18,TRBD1,CASSPAGQGASEAFF,TGTGCCAGCTCACCAGCAGGACAGGGGGCTTCTGAAGCTTTCTTT
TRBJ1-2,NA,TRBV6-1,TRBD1,CASSERTGKDYGYTF,TGTGCCAGCAGTGAACGGACAGGGAAGGACTATGGCTACACCTTC
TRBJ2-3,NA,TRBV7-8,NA,CASSPPRADTQYF,TGTGCCAGCAGCCCCCCGAGGGCAGATACGCAGTATTTT
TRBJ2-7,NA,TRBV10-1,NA,CASSESGRTYEQYF,TGCGCCAGCAGTGAGTCGGGCCGAACCTACGAGCAGTACTTC
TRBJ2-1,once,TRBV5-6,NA,CASTSPQRAGNEQFF,TGTGCCAGCACCAGCCCCCAGCGGGCCGGGAATGAGCAGTTCTTC
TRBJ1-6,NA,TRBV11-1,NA,CASSFGGSGNSPLHF,TGTGCCAGCAGCTTCGGCGGATCTGGGAATTCACCCCTCCACTTT
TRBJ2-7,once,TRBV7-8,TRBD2,CASSHRTSGSHEQYF,TGTGCCAGCAGCCACCGGACTAGCGGGAGCCACGAGCAGTACTTC
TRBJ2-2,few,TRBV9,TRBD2,CASSVELAGVGGELFF,TGTGCCAGCAGCGTAGAACTAGCGGGAGTAGGCGGGGAGCTGTTTTTT
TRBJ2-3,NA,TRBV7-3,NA,CASSPGLAASDTQYF,TGTGCCAGCAGCCCTGGGCTAGCCGCGTCGGATACGCAGTATTTT
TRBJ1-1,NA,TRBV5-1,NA,CASSSPSNTEAFF,TGCGCCAGCAGCTCACCCAGTAACACTGAAGCTTTCTTT
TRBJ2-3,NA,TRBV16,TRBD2,CASSRRTSGDTQYF,TGTGCCAGCAGCCGTCGGACTAGCGGAGATACGCAGTATTTT
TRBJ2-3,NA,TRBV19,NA,CASSPGTFSGFSTDTQYF,TGTGCCAGTAGCCCCGGGACATTTAGCGGGTTTAGCACAGATACGCAGTATTTT
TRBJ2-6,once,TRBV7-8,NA,CASSLYQGGTTGANVLTF,TGTGCCAGCAGCTTATACCAGGGAGGCACCACTGGGGCCAACGTCCTGACTTTC
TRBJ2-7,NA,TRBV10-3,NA,CAISEGPTAYEQYF,TGTGCCATCAGTGAAGGTCCGACAGCCTACGAGCAGTACTTC
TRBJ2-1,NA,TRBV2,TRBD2,CASSTLRSSGDEQFF,TGTGCCAGCAGTACCCTTCGGTCTAGCGGCGATGAGCAGTTCTTC
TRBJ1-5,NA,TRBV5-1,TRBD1,CASSPGQGQPQHF,TGCGCCAGCAGTCCCGGACAGGGACAGCCCCAGCATTTT
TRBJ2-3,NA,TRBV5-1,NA,CASKPGQALDTQYF,TGCGCCAGCAAGCCGGGACAAGCCCTGGATACGCAGTATTTT
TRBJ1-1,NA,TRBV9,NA,CASSIRDKNTEAFF,TGTGCCAGCAGCATACGGGACAAGAACACTGAAGCTTTCTTT
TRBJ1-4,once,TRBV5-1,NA,CASSLAGQGNEKLFF,TGCGCCAGCAGCTTGGCCGGGCAGGGAAATGAAAAACTGTTTTTT
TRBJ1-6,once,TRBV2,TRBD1,CARSPGQSNSPLHF,TGTGCCAGATCGCCGGGACAGAGTAATTCACCCCTCCACTTT
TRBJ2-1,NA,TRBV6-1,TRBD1,CASRGTGEGNEQFF,TGTGCCAGCAGGGGGACAGGGGAAGGCAATGAGCAGTTCTTC
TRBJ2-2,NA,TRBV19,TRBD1,CASRALDRVNGELFF,TGTGCCAGTAGAGCTTTGGACAGGGTGAACGGGGAGCTGTTTTTT
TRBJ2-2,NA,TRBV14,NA,CASSQDRGSGELFF,TGTGCCAGCAGCCAAGATAGGGGTTCCGGGGAGCTGTTTTTT
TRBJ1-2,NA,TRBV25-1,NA,CASSEGGRGSQGYTF,TGTGCCAGCAGTGAAGGCGGCAGGGGCTCGCAAGGCTACACCTTC
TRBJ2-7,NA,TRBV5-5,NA,CASSLTGWEQYF,TGTGCCAGCAGCTTGACAGGGTGGGAGCAGTACTTC
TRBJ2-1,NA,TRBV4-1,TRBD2,CASSQEWGRREGRRLEQFF,TGCGCCAGCAGCCAAGAATGGGGCCGAAGGGAGGGCCGCCGCCTTGAGCAGTTCTTC
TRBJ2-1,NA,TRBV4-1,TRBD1,CASSSRDRARYNEQFF,TGCGCCAGCAGCTCCCGAGACAGGGCGCGTTACAATGAGCAGTTCTTC
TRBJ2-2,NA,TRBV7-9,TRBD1,CAITGGSNTGELFF,TGTGCCATAACAGGGGGGTCGAACACCGGGGAGCTGTTTTTT
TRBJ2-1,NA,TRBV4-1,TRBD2,CASSKDSALRGRSYNEQFF,TGCGCCAGCAGCAAGGACAGTGCCCTTCGCGGGAGGTCCTACAATGAGCAGTTCTTC
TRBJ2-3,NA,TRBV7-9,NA,CASSLVAIDTQYF,TGTGCCAGCAGCTTAGTAGCGATAGATACGCAGTATTTT
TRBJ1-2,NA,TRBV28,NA,CASSFGQNYGYTF,TGTGCCAGCAGTTTTGGTCAGAACTATGGCTACACCTTC
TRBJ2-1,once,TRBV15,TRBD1,CATSRQGAYNEQFF,TGTGCCACCAGCAGACAGGGGGCCTACAATGAGCAGTTCTTC
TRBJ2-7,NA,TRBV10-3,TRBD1,CAIGTGSYEQYF,TGTGCCATCGGGACAGGCTCCTACGAGCAGTACTTC